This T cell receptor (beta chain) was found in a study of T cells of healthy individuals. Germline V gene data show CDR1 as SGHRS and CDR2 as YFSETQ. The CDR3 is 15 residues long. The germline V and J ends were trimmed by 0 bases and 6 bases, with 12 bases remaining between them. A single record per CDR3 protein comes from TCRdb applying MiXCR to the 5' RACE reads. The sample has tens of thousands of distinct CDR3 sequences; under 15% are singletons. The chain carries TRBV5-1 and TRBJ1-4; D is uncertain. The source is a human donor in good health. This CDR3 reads CASSLDWGADEKLFF. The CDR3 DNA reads TGCGCCAGCAGCTTGGACTGGGGAGCGGATGAAAAACTGTTTTTT.